This entry lists 5 T cell receptor beta chains sequenced from one sample in a study of early T cells in non-severe SARS-CoV-2 infection (dated by TCRdb to 2020 to 2023). Library preparation used 5' RACE. TCRdb records NextSeq 500 as the sequencer. TCRdb applied fastp at Q25 and MiXCR to the public reads, then kept only in-frame beta chains. Duplicate CDR3 protein sequences are folded into a single record with the most common DNA and genes. Within this sample are 79,000 or so distinct CDR3 sequences, with about 13% of them counted one time only. Jointly, the top ten make up less than 1.5% of the sample. The sample comprised whole blood. These receptors all come from an adult who was a healthcare worker with PCR-confirmed SARS-CoV-2 infection or an uninfected control (not recorded which).

The chain employs TRBV28 and TRBJ1-5; D is undetermined. Germline CDR1 MDHEN, CDR2 SYDVKM. The CDR3 spans 15 residues. Trimming took 6 bases from V and 0 from J, leaving 12 bases between them. The CDR3 bases are TGTGCCAGCAGCCGGGCGGCCTATAGCAATCAGCCCCAGCATTTT. Protein sequence: CASSRAAYSNQPQHF.

The rearrangement uses TRBV5-6 and TRBJ2-7; D gene uncertain. The germline V gene has CDR1 SGHDT and CDR2 YYEEEE. The CDR3 has 12 amino acids. The V gene lost 2 bases and the J gene lost 6 bases, with 9 bases spanning the gap. This CDR3 is CASSFQASEQYF. CDR3 bases: TGTGCCAGCAGCTTTCAAGCGAGCGAGCAGTACTTC. The complete variable domain, with remaining parts taken from reference TRBV5-6 and TRBJ2-7, reads DAGVTQSPTHLIKTRGQQVTLRCSPKSGHDTVSWYQQALGQGPQFIFQYYEEEERQRGNFPDRFSGHQFPNYSSELNVNALLLGDSALYLCASSFQASEQYFGPGTRLTVT.

The rearrangement uses TRBV30 and TRBJ1-3; D not resolved. The V and J ends lost 0 bases and 0 bases respectively, with 6 bases between them. Germline V gene data show CDR1 as GTSNPN and CDR2 as SVGIG (reference sequence). The CDR3 is 14 amino acids. This CDR3 reads CAWSVGSSGNTIYF. As DNA, the CDR3 is TGTGCCTGGAGTGTCGGAAGCTCTGGAAACACCATATATTTT.

This clonotype was counted ten times or more. The V gene is TRBV7-6, the J gene TRBJ2-7, with D hard to call. The CDR3 is 14 residues long. Germline CDR1 and CDR2: SGHVS and FNYEAQ. V lost 0 bases and J lost 0, with 6 bases in between. The CDR3 nucleotides are TGTGCCAGCAGCTTAGCCCCGATCTCCTACGAGCAGTACTTC. Residues: CASSLAPISYEQYF. The full variable domain, its missing parts supplied by reference TRBV7-6 and TRBJ2-7, is GAGVSQSPRYKVTKRGQDVALRCDPISGHVSLYWYRQALGQGPEFLTYFNYEAQQDKSGLPNDRFSAERPEGSISTLTIQRTEQRDSAMYRCASSLAPISYEQYFGPGTRLTVT.

This clonotype was found a few times. This sequence joins TRBV7-6 and TRBJ2-3; 8 nucleotides agree with TRBD2. V lost 5 bases and J lost 8; bases outside the gene matches: 6. CDR3 size: 13 residues. Germline-derived CDR1 and CDR2 are SGHVS and FNYEAQ. The DNA of the CDR3 is TGTGCCAGCAGCCAAACTAGCGGAGTTACGCAGTATTTT. It encodes CASSQTSGVTQYF.